The source of this TCR beta chain is a study of graft-versus-host responses after intestinal transplantation (dated by TCRdb to the early 2020s). Regarding the study in general: The transplants that recipients got were multivisceral, liver-intestinal, or isolated intestinal. Samples from a few later patients were sequenced in-house on an Illumina MiSeq with MiXCR processing rather than by the commercial service. Donor T cell macrochimerism was defined as a peak of at least 4% donor T cells among recipient peripheral blood mononuclear cells. To identify alloreactive clones, pre-transplant mixed lymphocyte reaction products were sequenced and compared with unstimulated pre-transplant donor and recipient T cells. The cohort enrolled under 25 intestinal transplant recipients including one retransplant, and 3 patients lacking pretransplant specimens were excluded. Every recipient was given anti-thymocyte globulin induction, then maintenance tacrolimus and steroids for roughly 3 years. After intestinal transplantation, graft-versus-host and host-versus-graft alloreactive T cell clones in the graft, circulation and bone marrow were tracked using bulk TCR-beta CDR3 sequencing. Beyond this particular receptor, the publication reports: Patients with donor T cell macrochimerism had high GvH to HvG T cell clonal ratios in their allografts. The conclusions were limited by the relatively low number and heterogeneity of the intestinal transplant patients. GvH clones were detected in recipient bone marrow, and some appeared earlier in ileal mucosa or blood, consistent with an intestinal mucosal origin. Early after transplant, peak levels of circulating GvH clones were associated with declines in HvG clones.

Receptor libraries were prepared by the immunoSEQ multiplex PCR assay. For most patients, genomic DNA was isolated using the Qiagen DNeasy Blood and Tissue Kit and was shipped frozen to Adaptive Biotechnologies for TCR sequencing. For most patients, genomic DNA was subjected to high-throughput TCR-beta CDR3 sequencing by Adaptive Biotechnologies. For the original study's pipeline: Adaptive's ImmunoSEQ software supplied the TCR sequencing data for under 20 patients, while MiXCR and VDJtools were used to process three other patients. CD4 versus CD8 sorting errors were corrected by removing sequences found in both subsets at a frequency ratio below 5:1. CDR3 nucleotide sequences shared between donor and recipient were removed because the origin of such sequences could not be assigned. Alloreactive clones required at least 2-fold expansion over unstimulated cells and minimum CFSE-low frequency of 0.002% (template counts) or 0.001% (read counts). Mappable clones were those detected in sequenced pre-transplant spleen, lymph node, or MLR CFSE-low populations of the donor or recipient. The cumulative frequency of alloreactive clones was calculated as a percentage of all sequences, weighted by copy number. TCRdb re-hosts the immuneACCESS table, in-frame sequences only. Its copies lack some clones; in the studies checked, an unresolved V gene accounts for under half of them, and the cause for the rest is not known. Clonal size and the V and J genes are those of that table, whereas D and trimming came from the DNA. This sample holds 85,000 to 100,000 clones; 80% to 95% were observed only once. 0.069% of the sample belongs to the ten largest clones.

The time point label of this sample denotes: cells obtained before transplantation from donor or recipient. CD3+CD4+ and CD3+CD8+ populations were FACS-sorted from unstimulated pre-transplant donor and recipient cells taken from spleen or lymph nodes. This clone was detected once. No cognate antigen has been identified for it. No qualities accompany the bases; no much larger clone lies one base away. In the germline V gene, CDR1 corresponds to SGHRS and CDR2 to YFSETQ. Trimming accounts for 0 bases at V and 3 bases at J, while the number of junction bases matched to no gene is 3. Including cysteine and phenylalanine, the CDR3 has 15 amino acids. This entry keeps only the CDR3 DNA: 45 bases, framed from base 1.

Source: unstimulated CD8+ T cells sorted from spleen or lymph node cells, taken before transplant. The TCR originated in a human donor who was the organ donor for an intestinal transplant. The sequence joins TRBV5-1 to TRBJ2-7; 10 bases in between match TRBD2. The CDR3 amino acid sequence is: CASSLVGLANYEQYF. Here is the DNA: TGCGCCAGCAGCTTGGTGGGACTAGCGAACTACGAGCAGTACTTC.